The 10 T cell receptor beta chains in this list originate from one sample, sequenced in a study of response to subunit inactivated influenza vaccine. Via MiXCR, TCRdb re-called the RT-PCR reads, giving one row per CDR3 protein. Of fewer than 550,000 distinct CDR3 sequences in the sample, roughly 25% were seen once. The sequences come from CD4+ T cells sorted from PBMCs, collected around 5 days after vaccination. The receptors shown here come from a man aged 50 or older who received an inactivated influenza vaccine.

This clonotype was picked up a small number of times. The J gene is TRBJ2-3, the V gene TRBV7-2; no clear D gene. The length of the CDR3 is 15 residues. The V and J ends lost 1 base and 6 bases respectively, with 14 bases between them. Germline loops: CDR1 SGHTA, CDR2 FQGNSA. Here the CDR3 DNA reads TGTGCCAGCAGCTTAGACGGGCGCAGACCCGATACGCAGTATTTT. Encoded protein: CASSLDGRRPDTQYF.

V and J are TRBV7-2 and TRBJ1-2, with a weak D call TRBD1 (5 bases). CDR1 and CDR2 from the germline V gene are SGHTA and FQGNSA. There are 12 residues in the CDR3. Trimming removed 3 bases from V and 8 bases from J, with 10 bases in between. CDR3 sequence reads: CASSLGTSGYTF. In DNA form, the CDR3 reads TGTGCCAGCAGCTTGGGGACTTCCGGCTACACCTTC.

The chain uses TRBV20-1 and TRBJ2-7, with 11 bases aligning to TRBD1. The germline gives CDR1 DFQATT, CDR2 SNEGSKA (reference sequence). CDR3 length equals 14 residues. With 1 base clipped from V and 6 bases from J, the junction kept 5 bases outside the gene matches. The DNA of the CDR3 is TGCAGTGCTAGAGCTGGGACAGGGGGGCTCGAGCAGTACTTC. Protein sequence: CSARAGTGGLEQYF.

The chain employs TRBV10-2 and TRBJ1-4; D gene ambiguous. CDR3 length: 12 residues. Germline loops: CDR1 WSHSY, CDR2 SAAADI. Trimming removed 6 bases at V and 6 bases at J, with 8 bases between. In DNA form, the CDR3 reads TGCGCCAGCAGGAAGAAGGATGAAAAACTGTTTTTT. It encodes CASRKKDEKLFF.

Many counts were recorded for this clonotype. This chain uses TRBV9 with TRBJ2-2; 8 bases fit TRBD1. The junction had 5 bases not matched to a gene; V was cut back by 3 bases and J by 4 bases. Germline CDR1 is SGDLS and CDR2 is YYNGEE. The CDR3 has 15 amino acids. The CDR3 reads CASSAGDRFTGELFF. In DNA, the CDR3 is TGTGCCAGCAGCGCTGGGGACAGGTTCACCGGGGAGCTGTTTTTT.

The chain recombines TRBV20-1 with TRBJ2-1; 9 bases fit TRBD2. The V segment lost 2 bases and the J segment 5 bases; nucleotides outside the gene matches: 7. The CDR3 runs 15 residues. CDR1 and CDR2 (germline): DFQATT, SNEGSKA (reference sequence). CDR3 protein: CSARSPSGIHNEQFF. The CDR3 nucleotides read TGCAGTGCTAGATCTCCTAGCGGGATCCACAATGAGCAGTTCTTC.

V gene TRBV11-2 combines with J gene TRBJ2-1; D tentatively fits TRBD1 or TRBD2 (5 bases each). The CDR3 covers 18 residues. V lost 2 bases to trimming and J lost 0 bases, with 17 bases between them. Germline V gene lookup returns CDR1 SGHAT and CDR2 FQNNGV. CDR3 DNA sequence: TGTGCCAGCAGCTTAAGGTTCGAAGGGGAGTTCTCCTACAATGAGCAGTTCTTC. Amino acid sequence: CASSLRFEGEFSYNEQFF.

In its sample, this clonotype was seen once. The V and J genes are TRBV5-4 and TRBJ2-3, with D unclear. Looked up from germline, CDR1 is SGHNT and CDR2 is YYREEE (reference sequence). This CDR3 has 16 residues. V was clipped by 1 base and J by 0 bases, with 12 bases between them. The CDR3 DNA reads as TGTGCCAGCAGCTTGCTGGCAGCAATAAGCACAGATACGCAGTATTTT. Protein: CASSLLAAISTDTQYF.

DNA for the CDR3: TGTGCCAGCAGCCAATCCAAGTCCCGGGGGCCTAATGAAAAACTGTTTTTT. Its translation is CASSQSKSRGPNEKLFF. This rearrangement joins TRBV4-2 to TRBJ1-4, with D possibly TRBD1 on 6 matching bases. Trimming stripped 2 bases from V and 3 bases from J, with 16 bases between. CDR1 is LGHNA, CDR2 YNFKEQ, per germline. This CDR3 spans 17 amino acids.

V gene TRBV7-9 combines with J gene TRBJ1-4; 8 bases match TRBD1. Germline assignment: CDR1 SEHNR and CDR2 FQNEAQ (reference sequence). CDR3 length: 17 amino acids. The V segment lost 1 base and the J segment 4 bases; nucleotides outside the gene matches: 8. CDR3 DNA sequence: TGTGCCAGCAGCTTAGGACAGGGGCGCCTCTATAATGAAAAACTGTTTTTT. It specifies CASSLGQGRLYNEKLFF.